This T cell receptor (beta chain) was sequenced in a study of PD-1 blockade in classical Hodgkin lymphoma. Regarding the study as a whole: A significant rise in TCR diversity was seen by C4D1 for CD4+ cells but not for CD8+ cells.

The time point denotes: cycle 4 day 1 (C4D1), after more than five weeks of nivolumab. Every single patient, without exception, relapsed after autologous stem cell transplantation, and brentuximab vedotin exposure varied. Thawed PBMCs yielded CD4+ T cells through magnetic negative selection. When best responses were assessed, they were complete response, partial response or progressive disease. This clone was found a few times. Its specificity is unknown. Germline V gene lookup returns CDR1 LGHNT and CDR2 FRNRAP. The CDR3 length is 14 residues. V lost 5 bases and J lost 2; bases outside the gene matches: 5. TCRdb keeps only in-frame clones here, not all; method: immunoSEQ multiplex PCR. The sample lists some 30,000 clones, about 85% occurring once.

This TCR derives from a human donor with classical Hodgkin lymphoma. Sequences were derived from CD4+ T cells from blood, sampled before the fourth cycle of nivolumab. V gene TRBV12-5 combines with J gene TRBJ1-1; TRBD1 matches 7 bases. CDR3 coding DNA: TGTGCTAGTGGTACCCGACAGGGAAACACTGAAGCTTTCTTT. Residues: CASGTRQGNTEAFF.